Listed here are 27 T cell receptor beta chains from one sample, sequenced in a study of blood T cell repertoires in COVID-19. This table comes from immunoSEQ multiplex PCR, and its TCRdb copy is limited to in-frame clones, with some not included. This repertoire shows some 340,000 clones, roughly four fifths found once; its top ten account for about 5%. Sequencing was carried out using PBMCs or T cells enriched from blood (not recorded which). The receptors here all came from a woman between 50 and 59 years old who had recovered from COVID-19.

J is TRBJ2-3 and V is TRBV7-9; TRBD2 might be the D (6 bases). This CDR3 has 16 amino acids. Germline CDR1 and CDR2: SEHNR and FQNEAQ (reference sequence). V was cut by 1 base and J by 5 bases, with 16 bases left in between. CDR3: CASSLVRPGVVDTQYF. The DNA for the CDR3 is TGTGCCAGCAGCTTAGTCAGGCCGGGGGTTGTAGATACGCAGTATTTT. Looking up the rest from reference TRBV7-9 and TRBJ2-3 gives the full variable domain: DTGVSQNPRHKITKRGQNVTFRCDPISEHNRLYWYRQTLGQGPEFLTYFQNEAQLEKSRLLSDRFSAERPKGSFSTLEIQRTEQGDSAMYLCASSLVRPGVVDTQYFGPGTRLTVL.

The gene calls are TRBV2 and TRBJ1-1, with unresolved D. The CDR3 runs to 13 residues. V lost 5 bases, J lost 4 bases, and 11 bases lay in between. Germline V gives CDR1 SNHLY, CDR2 FYNNEI. CDR3 sequence reads: CASSPRKATEAFF. The DNA for the CDR3 is TGTGCCAGCAGTCCCAGGAAGGCCACTGAAGCTTTCTTT. The full variable domain, its missing parts supplied by reference TRBV2 and TRBJ1-1, is EPEVTQTPSHQVTQMGQEVILRCVPISNHLYFYWYRQILGQKVEFLVSFYNNEISEKSEIFDDQFSVERPDGSNFTLKIRSTKLEDSAMYFCASSPRKATEAFFGQGTRLTVV.

The gene calls are TRBV6-5 and TRBJ1-3; D is unclear. The CDR3 spans 15 residues. The V and J ends lost 6 bases and 4 bases respectively, with 16 bases between them. The germline V gene encodes CDR1 MNHEY and CDR2 SVGAGI. CDR3 sequence (DNA): TGTGCCAGCAGCCGTGACCCCGGGAAGGGAAACACCATATATTTT. It yields the protein CASSRDPGKGNTIYF.

The gene calls are TRBV9 and TRBJ2-3, with D maybe TRBD2 (5 bases). The germline V gene encodes CDR1 SGDLS and CDR2 YYNGEE. Between the trimmed V and J ends, which lost 4 bases and 6 bases, there was a span of 15 bases. The CDR3 is 14 amino acids. CDR3 region: CASSPVPVADTQYF. CDR3 nucleotide sequence: TGTGCCAGCAGCCCCGTCCCCGTAGCGGATACGCAGTATTTT.

The genes are TRBV4-2 and TRBJ2-1; 8 bases match TRBD2. Germline CDR1 LGHNA, CDR2 YNFKEQ. The junction had 8 bases not matched to a gene; V was cut back by 5 bases and J by 2 bases. This CDR3 spans 16 amino acids. The CDR3 sequence is CASSFPGTSAYNEQFF. The DNA of the CDR3 is TGTGCCAGCAGCTTCCCCGGGACTAGTGCCTACAATGAGCAGTTCTTC.

J is TRBJ1-5 and V is TRBV29-1; 8 positions agree with TRBD1. CDR3 size: 12 residues. The V gene end was trimmed by 6 bases and the J gene end by 13 bases; junction bases not matched to a gene: 11. Germline CDR1 reads SQVTM; CDR2 reads ANQGSEA. CDR3 sequence: CSVALDRGSQHF. The CDR3 DNA follows: TGCAGCGTCGCGCTTGACAGGGGCTCACAGCATTTT.

The gene calls are TRBV5-5 and TRBJ1-1; possibly TRBD1 for D (5 bases). The CDR3 spans 14 residues. CDR1 and CDR2 (germline): SGHKS, YYEKEE (reference sequence). The V and J ends lost 3 bases and 5 bases respectively, with 14 bases between them. CDR3 DNA: TGTGCCAGCAGCTATCCGTCCGGGGGAACTGAAGCTTTCTTT. Residues: CASSYPSGGTEAFF.

J is TRBJ1-2 and V is TRBV19; a weak D match, TRBD1 (5 bases). The germline V gene has CDR1 LNHDA and CDR2 SQIVND (reference sequence). The CDR3 covers 14 residues. The V end was cut by 9 bases, the J end by 4 bases, with 18 bases between. The CDR3 bases are TGTGCCAGCCAGACCGGGCAGGGCCTCTATGGCTACACCTTC. Encoded protein: CASQTGQGLYGYTF.

This clone was seen only once. This chain links TRBV18 with TRBJ1-1; D possibly corresponds to TRBD1 (5 bases). The germline CDR1 and CDR2 sequences are KGHSH and LQKENI. The CDR3 has 15 residues. Trimming shortened V by 3 bases and J by 4 bases, and 15 bases separated the two germline ends. Here the CDR3 DNA reads TGTGCCAGCTCACCCCGGGGAGGGGCGGGCACTGAAGCTTTCTTT. Its protein product is CASSPRGGAGTEAFF.

The CDR3: CASSVRQGPYEQYF. Written as DNA, the CDR3 is TGTGCCAGCAGCGTGAGACAGGGTCCCTACGAGCAGTACTTC. V usage is TRBV9 and J usage is TRBJ2-7; 7 nucleotides match TRBD1. V lost 2 bases and J lost 2; bases outside the gene matches: 4. CDR1 is SGDLS, CDR2 YYNGEE, per germline. The CDR3 totals 14 residues.

The chain couples TRBV5-4 to TRBJ2-1; TRBD2 matches 7 bases. Germline assignment: CDR1 SGHNT and CDR2 YYREEE (reference sequence). The CDR3 consists of 16 residues. The V and J ends lost 4 bases and 2 bases, in that order; junction bases with no gene match: 9. CDR3 sequence: CASSPEGAGTYNEQFF. CDR3 sequence (DNA): TGTGCCAGCAGCCCCGAAGGAGCGGGAACCTACAATGAGCAGTTCTTC.

V and J are TRBV4-2 and TRBJ2-7, with 9 bases lining up with TRBD1. Germline V lookup: CDR1 LGHNA, CDR2 YNFKEQ. The CDR3 sequence is 15 residues long. With 3 bases clipped from V and 3 bases from J, the junction kept 6 bases outside the gene matches. CDR3 sequence: CASSHEQGAGYEQYF. In nucleotides, the CDR3 is TGTGCCAGCAGCCATGAACAGGGGGCGGGCTACGAGCAGTACTTC.

Here the CDR3 DNA reads TGTGCCAGCAGTGGGCAGGGCCGGGCAGATACGCAGTATTTT. This gives the protein CASSGQGRADTQYF. This chain connects TRBV2 to TRBJ2-3; perhaps TRBD1 as D (5 bases). There are 14 residues in the CDR3. Per the germline V gene, CDR1 is SNHLY and CDR2 is FYNNEI. Deletions cut 4 bases from V and 4 bases from J, with 12 bases between.

The CDR3 sequence: CASRGPAGELFF. For the CDR3, the DNA is TGTGCCAGCAGGGGCCCCGCCGGGGAGCTGTTTTTT. The chain carries TRBV7-8 and TRBJ2-2; D is ambiguous. Trimming stripped 6 bases from V and 6 bases from J, with 8 bases between. The CDR3 loop spans 12 amino acids. Germline assignment: CDR1 SGHVS and CDR2 FQNEAQ.

The chain combines TRBV2 with TRBJ2-7, with D tentatively TRBD1 (6 bases). The CDR3 is 15 residues long. Germline lookup yields CDR1 SNHLY and CDR2 FYNNEI. V was clipped by 8 bases and J by 0 bases, with 17 bases between them. The CDR3 is CASSVGDKLSYEQYF. CDR3 sequence (DNA): TGTGCCAGCTCAGTTGGGGACAAACTCTCCTACGAGCAGTACTTC.

The rearrangement links TRBV7-2 to TRBJ2-7; perhaps TRBD2 as D (6 bases). V was shortened by 5 bases and J by 5 bases, with 7 bases between the two germline ends. The CDR3 consists of 11 residues. Germline assignment: CDR1 SGHTA and CDR2 FQGNSA. This CDR3 is CASSQRDEQYF. In DNA, the CDR3 is TGTGCCAGCAGCCAGCGGGACGAGCAGTACTTC.

The V gene is TRBV10-3, the J gene TRBJ1-5; TRBD1 might be the D (6 bases). Germline-derived CDR1 and CDR2 are ENHRY and SYGVKD. The CDR3 is 17 amino acids. V lost 0 bases, J lost 0 bases, and 12 bases lay in between. The CDR3 loop reads CAISESAGQSSNQPQHF. The CDR3 DNA reads TGTGCCATCAGTGAGTCGGCCGGACAGAGTAGCAATCAGCCCCAGCATTTT.

The chain combines TRBV7-9 with TRBJ2-1; 9 bases match TRBD1. The trim removed 5 bases at V and 1 base at J, leaving 6 bases unmatched. Per germline, CDR1 SEHNR and CDR2 FQNEAQ (reference sequence). CDR3 length: 16 residues. The CDR3 loop is CASSGLTGGSYNEQFF. CDR3 in DNA: TGTGCCAGCAGCGGGCTGACAGGGGGATCCTACAATGAGCAGTTCTTC. Together with reference TRBV7-9 and TRBJ2-1, the CDR3 gives the full variable domain: DTGVSQNPRHKITKRGQNVTFRCDPISEHNRLYWYRQTLGQGPEFLTYFQNEAQLEKSRLLSDRFSAERPKGSFSTLEIQRTEQGDSAMYLCASSGLTGGSYNEQFFGPGTRLTVL.

The J gene is TRBJ1-1, the V gene TRBV30, with 10 nucleotides matching TRBD1. CDR3 size: 15 residues. CDR1 and CDR2 (germline): GTSNPN, SVGIG (reference sequence). The trim removed 8 bases at V and 0 bases at J, leaving 9 bases unmatched. The CDR3 DNA follows: TGTGCCCTTGGGACAGGGGTGCCCATGAACACTGAAGCTTTCTTT. It specifies CALGTGVPMNTEAFF.

The chain joins TRBV2 to TRBJ1-1, with TRBD1 as a possible D gene (5 bases). This CDR3 has 15 residues. Trimming shortened V by 6 bases and J by 5 bases, and 19 bases separated the two germline ends. CDR1 and CDR2 (germline): SNHLY, FYNNEI. This CDR3 is CASSESGHAGTEAFF. As DNA, the CDR3 is TGTGCCAGCAGCGAATCTGGACATGCCGGGACTGAAGCTTTCTTT. Filled out from reference TRBV2 and TRBJ1-1, the complete variable domain reads EPEVTQTPSHQVTQMGQEVILRCVPISNHLYFYWYRQILGQKVEFLVSFYNNEISEKSEIFDDQFSVERPDGSNFTLKIRSTKLEDSAMYFCASSESGHAGTEAFFGQGTRLTVV.

This chain connects TRBV7-5 to TRBJ2-3; the table gives TRBD2 as D, unverified against the DNA. TRBV7-5 is listed as a pseudogene. There are 16 residues in the CDR3. CDR3 nucleotide sequence: TGTGCCAGAAGCACCCGAGGGCAGAACCTCACAGATACGCAGTATTTT. Its protein is CARSTRGQNLTDTQYF.

The V and J genes are TRBV11-3 and TRBJ2-7, with TRBD2 matching 7 bases. Losses at the gene ends were 3 bases for V and 5 bases for J; bases not matched to a gene: 22. The CDR3 is 19 residues long. CDR1 and CDR2 from the germline V gene are SGHNT and YENEEA. The chain's CDR3 is CASSFPLKGRGFHPDEQYF. The CDR3 coding sequence is TGTGCCAGCAGCTTTCCTTTAAAGGGGAGGGGTTTTCATCCGGACGAGCAGTACTTC.

The chain carries TRBV19 and TRBJ2-1, with D maybe TRBD1 (6 bases). Germline assignment: CDR1 LNHDA and CDR2 SQIVND (reference sequence). Trimming stripped 6 bases from V and 3 bases from J, with 21 bases between. The CDR3 extends over 17 amino acids. This chain's CDR3 is CASSHLNPTGYYNEQFF. The CDR3 coding sequence is TGTGCCAGTAGCCACCTGAACCCGACAGGTTACTACAATGAGCAGTTCTTC.

The V and J genes are TRBV30 and TRBJ2-7; 7 bases are shared with TRBD1. Trimming at V came to 2 bases and at J to 6 bases, leaving 4 bases not matched to a gene. Per germline, CDR1 GTSNPN and CDR2 SVGIG (reference sequence). The CDR3 loop spans 12 amino acids. CDR3 in amino acids: CAWSSSGGEQYF. Here the CDR3 DNA reads TGTGCCTGGAGTTCATCAGGGGGCGAGCAGTACTTC. The full variable domain, completed using reference TRBV30 and TRBJ2-7, is SQTIHQWPATLVQPVGSPLSLECTVEGTSNPNLYWYRQAAGRGLQLLFYSVGIGQISSEVPQNLSASRPQDRQFILSSKKLLLSDSGFYLCAWSSSGGEQYFGPGTRLTVT.

This clone has a single count. This sequence joins TRBV7-9 and TRBJ2-1; the D is unclear. V lost 2 bases, J lost 6 bases, and 5 bases lay in between. This CDR3 comprises 12 residues. Germline values: CDR1 SEHNR, CDR2 FQNEAQ (reference sequence). The CDR3, as DNA: TGTGCCAGCAGCTTACCGAGCAATGAGCAGTTCTTC. Protein sequence: CASSLPSNEQFF.

The chain has TRBV15 and TRBJ2-5; TRBD1 might be the D (6 bases). With 8 bases removed from V and 2 bases from J, the gap between germline ends came to 18 bases. Germline assignment: CDR1 LNHNV and CDR2 YYDKDF (reference sequence). The CDR3 has 15 residues. CDR3 nucleotide sequence: TGTGCCACCCCCTTGAGGGGGTCGACTCAAGAGACCCAGTACTTC. Its protein is CATPLRGSTQETQYF.

The chain is built from TRBV27 and TRBJ1-5; weak D call: TRBD1 (6 bases). CDR3 length: 18 residues. The V end was cut by 3 bases, the J end by 3 bases, with 21 bases between. Germline assignment: CDR1 MNHEY and CDR2 SMNVEV (reference sequence). In nucleotides, the CDR3 is TGTGCCAGCAGTTTTTCCGGGACATCGGGTATGATCAATCAGCCCCAGCATTTT. Its translation is CASSFSGTSGMINQPQHF.